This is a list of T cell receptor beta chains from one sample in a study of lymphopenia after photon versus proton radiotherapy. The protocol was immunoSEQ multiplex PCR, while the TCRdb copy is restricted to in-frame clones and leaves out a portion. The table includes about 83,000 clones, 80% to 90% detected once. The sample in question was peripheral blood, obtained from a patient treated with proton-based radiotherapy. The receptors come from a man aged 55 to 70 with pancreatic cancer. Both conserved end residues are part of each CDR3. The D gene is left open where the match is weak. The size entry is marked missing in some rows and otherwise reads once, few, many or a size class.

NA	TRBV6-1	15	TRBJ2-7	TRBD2	CASSALAGTTYEQYF	TGTGCCAGCAGTGCTCTAGCGGGGACCACCTACGAGCAGTACTTC
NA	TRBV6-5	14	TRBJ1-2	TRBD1	CASSYGTASYGYTF	TGTGCCAGCAGTTACGGGACAGCGAGCTATGGCTACACCTTC
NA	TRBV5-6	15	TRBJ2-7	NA	CASTPGGGQTYEQYF	TGTGCCAGCACCCCGGGGGGCGGCCAGACCTACGAGCAGTACTTC
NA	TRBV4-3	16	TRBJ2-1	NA	CASSQDGQITGGEQFF	TGCGCCAGCAGCCAAGATGGACAGATCACGGGAGGTGAGCAGTTCTTC
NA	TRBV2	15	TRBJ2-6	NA	CASSEYESGANVLTF	TGTGCCAGCAGTGAGTACGAGTCTGGGGCCAACGTCCTGACTTTC
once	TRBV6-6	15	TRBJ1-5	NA	CASSSQYYSNQPQHF	TGTGCCAGCAGTTCCCAATATTATAGCAATCAGCCCCAGCATTTT
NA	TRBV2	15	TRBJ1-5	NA	CASSEALGSNQPQHF	TGTGCCAGCAGTGAAGCGCTTGGGAGCAATCAGCCCCAGCATTTT
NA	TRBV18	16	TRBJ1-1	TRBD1	CASSRSNTGGKTEAFF	TGTGCCAGCTCACGTTCCAATACAGGGGGCAAGACTGAAGCTTTCTTT
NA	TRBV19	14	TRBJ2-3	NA	CATGASGGTDTQYF	TGTGCCACTGGGGCCTCAGGGGGCACAGATACGCAGTATTTT
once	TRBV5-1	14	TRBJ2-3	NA	CASRPGSPKDTQYF	TGCGCCAGCAGACCCGGGAGCCCTAAGGATACGCAGTATTTT
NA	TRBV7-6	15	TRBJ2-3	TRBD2	CASSSAGVKTDTQYF	TGTGCCAGCAGCTCTGCGGGGGTTAAAACAGATACGCAGTATTTT
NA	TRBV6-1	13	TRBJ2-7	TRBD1	CASSVDREMSQYF	TGTGCCAGCAGTGTGGACAGGGAAATGTCACAGTACTTC
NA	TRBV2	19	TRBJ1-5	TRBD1	CASSEFRTGGAWGNQPQHF	TGTGCCAGCAGTGAATTTCGGACAGGGGGTGCCTGGGGCAATCAGCCCCAGCATTTT
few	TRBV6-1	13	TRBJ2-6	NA	CASSPTGANVLTF	TGTGCCAGCAGTCCCACCGGGGCCAACGTCCTGACTTTC
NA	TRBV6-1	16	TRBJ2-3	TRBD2	CASSVSSGASTDTQYF	TGTGCCAGCAGTGTGTCTAGCGGTGCTAGCACAGATACGCAGTATTTT
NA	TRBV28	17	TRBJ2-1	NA	CASSLFGPGLTSNEQFF	NA